This T cell receptor beta chain stems from a study of neurological immune-mediated disorders. General study findings and limits: The multiple sclerosis repertoire cluster had no clinical or MRI feature associated with it. Among 34 multiple sclerosis patients, phylogenetic grouping put the repertoires of 18 into a single related-CDR3 cluster, a possible signature.

This clonotype was detected many times. Antigen: not known. Germline assignment: CDR1 SGDLS and CDR2 YYNGEE. V was clipped by 4 bases and J by 1 base, with 12 bases between them. The CDR3 is 15 amino acids. Each CDR3 protein is one row after TCRdb ran MiXCR on the 5' RACE reads. Among about 74,000 distinct CDR3 sequences, roughly 5.5% were seen once, and the ten largest hold 6.5% to 9%. The material sequenced was PBMCs. The chain joins TRBV9 to TRBJ1-3; D perhaps matches TRBD1 (5 bases). The receptor's source is a man between 18 and 35 years old with multiple sclerosis. The CDR3: CASSPSQGSGNTIYF. The CDR3 region has the DNA TGTGCCAGCAGCCCCTCCCAGGGATCTGGAAACACCATATATTTT.